The clone carrying this TCR beta chain was seen just once. Its antigen is still unknown. The sample is drawn from a study of T cell responses to AZD1222 COVID-19 vaccine. Overall study context: Analysis merged second doses at about 4 or about 12 weeks.

The protocol was immunoSEQ multiplex PCR, while the TCRdb copy is restricted to in-frame clones and leaves out a portion. The table includes about 150,000 clones, 70% to 90% detected once. Study results and limitations: White British donors predominated, females outnumbered males, and clonal diversity was possibly underestimated. Once two AZD1222 doses were given, Spike-specific TCR breadth and depth went up. Close to half of all spike-specific TCRs reportedly target regions of the variants that are unmutated.

Germline V gives CDR1 MDHEN, CDR2 SYDVKM. V was shortened by 2 bases and J by 5 bases, with 9 bases between the two germline ends. The CDR3 contains 13 residues. The chain is built from TRBV28 and TRBJ2-5; D unresolved. This clonotype was sampled from an adult in good health. The source was peripheral blood, collected on day 0 of AZD1222 vaccination. The CDR3 coding sequence is TGTGCCAGCAGTTTAGACGTGGGGGAGACCCAGTACTTC. Translating gives CASSLDVGETQYF.